These 19 T cell receptor beta chains came from one sample sequenced in a study of regulatory T cells in long-lasting Graves disease. Time point specified: newly diagnosed GD, antithyroid drugs for less than 3 months. PBMCs were the source of the RNA used for TCR sequencing. Through Arm-PCR of CDR3 regions and iRepertoire HTBI primers, TCR beta libraries were built. In TCRdb, the multiplex PCR reads were re-called with MiXCR into one record per CDR3 protein. The data contain 400,000 to 500,000 distinct CDR3 sequences, around 17% of them singletons. The data were also submitted as part of a second study, on T cells in Graves' hyperthyroidism and ophthalmopathy.

Sample: peripheral blood mononuclear cells (PBMCs), taken at new diagnosis, from a patient treated with antithyroid drugs. Receptors were obtained from a woman aged 18-35 years with Graves disease.

This clonotype was detected ten times or more. The rearrangement uses TRBV28 and TRBJ2-1, with TRBD1 matching 7 bases. The germline gives CDR1 MDHEN, CDR2 SYDVKM. The junction had 12 bases not matched to a gene; V was cut back by 6 bases and J by 7 bases. The CDR3 extends over 15 amino acids. CDR3 protein: CASSARDRVWNEQFF. In DNA form, the CDR3 reads TGTGCCAGCAGCGCCCGTGACAGGGTTTGGAATGAGCAGTTCTTC.

This clonotype was seen at least ten times. The chain links TRBV3-1 to TRBJ1-2; 7 bases are shared with TRBD1. With V trimmed by 2 bases and J by 3 bases, 3 bases remained unmatched. Per germline, CDR1 LGHDT and CDR2 YNNKEL (reference sequence). This CDR3 region has 14 residues. The CDR3 loop is CASSQLTGHYGYTF. CDR3 coding DNA: TGTGCCAGCAGCCAATTGACAGGGCACTATGGCTACACCTTC.

The chain recombines TRBV7-2 with TRBJ1-1; TRBD1 matches 7 bases. The junction had 9 bases not matched to a gene; V was cut back by 2 bases and J by 6 bases. CDR3 length equals 15 residues. CDR1 and CDR2 from the germline V gene are SGHTA and FQGNSA. The DNA of the CDR3 is TGTGCCAGCAGCTTAATCACAGGGGCCGGGGCTGAAGCTTTCTTT. Protein product: CASSLITGAGAEAFF.

In its sample, this clonotype was seen many times. The gene calls are TRBV6-1 and TRBJ2-7; D remains unclear. V was shortened by 7 bases and J by 1 base, with 11 bases between the two germline ends. This CDR3 is 13 amino acids long. Germline CDR1 reads MNHNS; CDR2 reads SASEGT. CDR3 sequence (DNA): TGTGCCAGCACCAGGACGGAGTCCTACGAGCAGTACTTC. Translated, it gives CASTRTESYEQYF.

The chain has TRBV19 and TRBJ1-5, with D maybe TRBD1 (6 bases). This CDR3 is built from 15 residues. Deletions cut 4 bases from V and 7 bases from J, with 17 bases between. CDR1 is LNHDA, CDR2 SQIVND, per germline (reference sequence). CDR3 amino acids: CASSTGPEGGQPQHF. CDR3 in DNA: TGTGCCAGTAGTACAGGCCCAGAGGGGGGGCAGCCCCAGCATTTT.

This clonotype showed up many times. This chain uses TRBV7-2 with TRBJ2-3; 11 positions agree with TRBD2. The CDR3 loop spans 17 amino acids. Germline-derived CDR1 and CDR2 are SGHTA and FQGNSA. The junction had 7 bases not matched to a gene; V was cut back by 2 bases and J by 3 bases. CDR3 region: CASSLTRLAGQTDTQYF. The CDR3 region has the DNA TGTGCCAGCAGCTTAACCCGACTAGCGGGACAGACAGATACGCAGTATTTT.

This clonotype was detected ten times or more. This chain links TRBV7-2 with TRBJ2-3; D gene unclear. The V end lost 5 bases, the J end lost 7 bases, and 13 bases lay between the germline ends. Germline assignment: CDR1 SGHTA and CDR2 FQGNSA. CDR3 length: 13 residues. CDR3 nucleotide sequence: TGTGCCAGCAGCCCCTTTGCATCGAATACGCAGTATTTT. It specifies CASSPFASNTQYF. Full variable domain (missing parts from reference TRBV7-2 and TRBJ2-3): GAGVSQSPSNKVTEKGKDVELRCDPISGHTALYWYRQSLGQGLEFLIYFQGNSAPDKSGLPSDRFSAERTGGSVSTLTIQRTQQEDSAVYLCASSPFASNTQYFGPGTRLTVL.

This clonotype has a count of ten or more. The chain combines TRBV27 with TRBJ2-3; 12 bases align to TRBD2. With V trimmed by 10 bases and J by 3 bases, 8 bases remained unmatched. The CDR3 is made up of 15 amino acids. The germline V gene has CDR1 MNHEY and CDR2 SMNVEV (reference sequence). The CDR3 nucleotides are TGTGCCACCAGGGGAGGACTAGCGGGGACAGATACGCAGTATTTT. It codes for CATRGGLAGTDTQYF.

The chain employs TRBV6-2 or TRBV6-3 and TRBJ2-3, with D tentatively TRBD2 (6 bases). Germline loops: CDR1 MNHEY, CDR2 SVGEGT. V lost 5 bases to trimming and J lost 5 bases, with 17 bases between them. CDR3 length equals 15 residues. The CDR3: CASSEVGQEGDTQYF. The CDR3 nucleotides read TGTGCCAGCAGTGAAGTGGGGCAGGAGGGAGATACGCAGTATTTT.

A remark on this clonotype: This may come from a read error, since a much larger clone is one base off. The rearrangement links TRBV27 to TRBJ2-3; D may be TRBD2 (5 bases). Looked up from germline, CDR1 is MNHEY and CDR2 is SMNVEV (reference sequence). CDR3 length: 15 amino acids. CDR3 sequence (DNA): TGTGCCGGCAGACCGTATGAGGGAGCTGCAGATACGCAGTATTTT. Translated, it gives CAGRPYEGAADTQYF.

This clonotype was seen a few times. Written as DNA, the CDR3 is TGCAGTGCTAGTGAGCGGGAGGGGTACGAGCAGTACTTC. Translating it yields CSASEREGYEQYF. The gene calls are TRBV20-1 and TRBJ2-7; 10 nucleotides match TRBD2. Germline CDR1 is DFQATT and CDR2 is SNEGSKA (reference sequence). V lost 3 bases and J lost 4; bases outside the gene matches: 3. The CDR3 is 13 amino acids.

This clonotype was seen more than once but under ten times. The genes are TRBV6-1 and TRBJ2-1; TRBD2 matches at 13 bases. V gave up 5 bases and J gave up 12 bases; unmatched junction bases: 10. The CDR3 spans 15 residues. Germline lookup yields CDR1 MNHNS and CDR2 SASEGT. The CDR3 DNA is TGTGCCAGCAGTAAACTAGCGGGAGGGCCCGACGGGCAGTTCTTC. Encoded protein: CASSKLAGGPDGQFF.

This clonotype turned up a few times. This sequence joins TRBV12-3 or TRBV12-4 and TRBJ1-5; D possibly corresponds to TRBD1 (6 bases). Trimming stripped 3 bases from V and 7 bases from J, with 13 bases between. CDR3 length equals 14 residues. The CDR3 bases are TGTGCCAGCAGTTTTATCACACAGGGCCAGCCCCAGCATTTT. Protein: CASSFITQGQPQHF.

This clonotype was detected many times. This chain uses TRBV9 with TRBJ2-5, with D perhaps being TRBD1 or TRBD2 (5 bases each). Germline V lookup: CDR1 SGDLS, CDR2 YYNGEE. The CDR3 totals 15 residues. V lost 4 bases and J 3 bases, leaving 16 bases between the germline ends. DNA for the CDR3: TGTGCCAGCAGCCCCGGGACCGACGGGAAAGAGACCCAGTACTTC. Protein product: CASSPGTDGKETQYF.

This clonotype was picked up one time. The rearrangement uses TRBV28 and TRBJ2-7, with D possibly matching TRBD2 (5 bases). The V gene's germline CDR1 is MDHEN and CDR2 SYDVKM. The CDR3 is 14 residues long. V lost 5 bases and J 3 bases, leaving 14 bases between the germline ends. This chain's CDR3 is CASSLSTRFYEQYF. The DNA of the CDR3 is TGTGCCAGCAGTCTCTCAACTAGATTCTACGAGCAGTACTTC.

This clonotype was detected ten times or more. The chain combines TRBV11-2 with TRBJ2-3; 10 bases are a match to TRBD2. V lost 8 bases, J lost 5 bases, and 4 bases stayed unmatched. Per the germline V gene, CDR1 is SGHAT and CDR2 is FQNNGV. The CDR3 totals 13 residues. CDR3 in amino acids: CASLPSGGDTQYF. CDR3 nucleotide sequence: TGTGCCAGCCTTCCTAGCGGGGGAGATACGCAGTATTTT.

This clonotype was seen ten or more times. The V gene is TRBV20-1, the J gene TRBJ2-7; 10 bases line up with TRBD2. The CDR3 is 14 amino acids. Germline V gene data show CDR1 as DFQATT and CDR2 as SNEGSKA (reference sequence). Trimming cost V 4 bases and J 1 base; bases outside gene matches: 4. CDR3 residues: CSANLAGASYEQYF. DNA of the CDR3: TGCAGTGCTAACCTAGCGGGAGCTTCCTACGAGCAGTACTTC.

This clonotype has a count of ten or more. The chain uses TRBV10-3 and TRBJ2-5; 8 bases are shared with TRBD1. V lost 10 bases and J lost 5; bases outside the gene matches: 12. The CDR3 loop spans 14 amino acids. Germline V CDR1 and CDR2: ENHRY, SYGVKD. DNA for the CDR3: TGTGCCACGCGGCTAGGGACAGGATCCGAGACCCAGTACTTC. Translating gives CATRLGTGSETQYF.

This clonotype turned up a few times. The rearrangement uses TRBV7-2 and TRBJ1-6, with D maybe TRBD1 (6 bases). The germline CDR1 and CDR2 sequences are SGHTA and FQGNSA. This CDR3 is built from 18 residues. Trimming took 1 base from V and 7 from J, leaving 20 bases between them. This CDR3 is CASSLEAVQGGGNSPLHF. In DNA, the CDR3 is TGTGCCAGCAGCTTAGAGGCGGTACAAGGGGGAGGCAATTCACCCCTCCACTTT.